This TCR beta chain was sequenced for a study of T cells in Graves' hyperthyroidism and ophthalmopathy. A remark on this clonotype: As yet, its antigen is unknown.

There were TCR beta CDR3 regions amplified from RNA transcripts. The TCR CDR3 was amplified in a first-round RT-PCR using the HTBI primer set. A single record per CDR3 protein comes from TCRdb applying MiXCR to the multiplex PCR reads. The top ten hold 45% to 50% of the sample, which has around 340,000 distinct CDR3 sequences, around a sixth seen once. Per the germline V gene, CDR1 is MNHNS and CDR2 is SASEGT. V trimming: 3 bases; J trimming: 8 bases; junction bases outside the gene matches: 6. CDR3 length equals 14 residues. Reasons for excluding patients were uncontrolled infection, other autoimmune disease, pregnancy or lactation. Findings and caveats of the study: A model using 13 V-J features told ophthalmopathy apart from stable hyperthyroidism. Ophthalmopathy onset followed model prediction by a median about six months.

The specimen sequenced was blood. The chain is built from TRBV6-1 and TRBJ2-1; 8 bases match TRBD2. The clonotype was recovered from a woman aged 50 to 60 with Graves' hyperthyroidism. The chain's CDR3 is CASSELAGFYEQFF. DNA of the CDR3: TGTGCCAGCAGTGAGTTAGCGGGATTTTATGAGCAGTTCTTC.